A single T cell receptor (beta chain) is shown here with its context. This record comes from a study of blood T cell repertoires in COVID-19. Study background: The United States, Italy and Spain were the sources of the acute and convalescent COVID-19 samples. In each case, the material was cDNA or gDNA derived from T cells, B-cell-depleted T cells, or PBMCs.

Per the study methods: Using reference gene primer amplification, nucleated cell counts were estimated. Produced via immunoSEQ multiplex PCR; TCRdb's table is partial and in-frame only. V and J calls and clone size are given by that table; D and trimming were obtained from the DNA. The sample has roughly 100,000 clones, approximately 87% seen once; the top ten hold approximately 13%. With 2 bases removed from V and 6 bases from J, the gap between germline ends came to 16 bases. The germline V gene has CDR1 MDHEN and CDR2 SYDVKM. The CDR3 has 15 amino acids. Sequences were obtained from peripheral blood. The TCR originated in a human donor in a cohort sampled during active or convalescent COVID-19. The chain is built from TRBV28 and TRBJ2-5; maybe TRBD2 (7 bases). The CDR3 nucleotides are TGTGCCAGCAGTTTAGGGGGGGGGCCACGAAAGACCCAGTACTTC. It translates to CASSLGGGPRKTQYF.